These T cell receptor beta chains were read from a single sample in a study of T cells in Graves' hyperthyroidism and ophthalmopathy. TCRdb redid the calling of the multiplex PCR reads with MiXCR, one entry per CDR3 protein. The sample consists of hundreds of thousands of distinct CDR3 sequences, about 20% of them appearing once. The sequenced sample consisted of blood. The receptors were gathered from a man aged 30 to 39 with Graves' ophthalmopathy. Each CDR3 is given with its conserved first and last residue. D genes are given only for firm matches. Size is omitted from some rows. Given values are once, few, many or a class for expanded clones.

V	size	J	D	DNA	CDR3
TRBV4-1	few	TRBJ1-4	TRBD1	TGCGCCAGCAGCCCAGGGGGCCATAATGAAAAACTGTTTTTT	CASSPGGHNEKLFF
TRBV20-1	few	TRBJ1-6	.	TGCAGTGCTCTATACTCAGGGAGCTCCTATAATTCACCCCTCCACTTT	CSALYSGSSYNSPLHF
TRBV9	.	TRBJ2-7	.	TGTGCCAGCTCACTGACGGACATTAACTACGAGCAGTACTTC	CASSLTDINYEQYF
TRBV30	many	TRBJ2-7	.	TGTGCCTGGAGTGTATCTCGGGGCGTGGGCTACGAGCAGTACTTC	CAWSVSRGVGYEQYF
TRBV7-9	.	TRBJ2-7	.	TGTGCCAGCAGCTTATCCGAAGCCCACGAGCAGTACTTC	CASSLSEAHEQYF
TRBV7-2	.	TRBJ2-2	.	TGTGCCAGCAGCTTATCTAGGTTGTCTAAAGGAGAGCTGTTTTTT	CASSLSRLSKGELFF
TRBV11-2	many	TRBJ1-3	.	TGTGCCAGCAGCCTCAGAGGGGTCGGAAACACCATATATTTT	CASSLRGVGNTIYF
TRBV4-1	few	TRBJ2-5	.	TGCGCCAGCAGCCAAGAAGCCCTTCTTTCCTCAGGGAGCCAAGAGACCCAGTACTTC	CASSQEALLSSGSQETQYF
TRBV10-3	.	TRBJ2-2	.	TGTGCCATCAGTGGGAGGCTTGACGACCTTACGGACACCGGGGAGCTGTTTTTT	CAISGRLDDLTDTGELFF
TRBV20-1	many	TRBJ2-7	.	TGCAGTGCTAGAGCGGGCCGTAACTACGAGCAGTACTTC	CSARAGRNYEQYF
TRBV18	few	TRBJ1-4	.	TGTGCCAGCTCACCACCGATTGGGAGCTCAACTAATGAAAAACTGTTTTTT	CASSPPIGSSTNEKLFF
TRBV9	.	TRBJ2-3	.	TGTGCCAGCAGCGTCCCTAGCACAGATACGCAGTATTTT	CASSVPSTDTQYF
TRBV3-1	many	TRBJ2-7	.	TGTGCCAGCAGCCAAGAGGCAGGGCCCTACGAGCAGTACTTC	CASSQEAGPYEQYF
TRBV25-1	.	TRBJ2-3	.	TGTGCCAGCAGTGGCCCAGATACGCAGTGTTTT	CASSGPDTQCF
TRBV4-1	.	TRBJ2-7	.	TGCGCCAGCAGCCAAGGCGAATCTGATGAGCAGTACTTC	CASSQGESDEQYF
TRBV7-9	.	TRBJ2-1	TRBD1	TGTGCCAGCAGTCAGCCGGGACAGGTCGTCGGGCCTTCCTACAATGAGCAGTTCTTC	CASSQPGQVVGPSYNEQFF
TRBV6-1	.	TRBJ2-7	TRBD2	TGTGCCAGCCAGAGTGGGGCTAGCGGGAGGTACGAGCAGTACTTC	CASQSGASGRYEQYF
TRBV20-1	many	TRBJ2-3	TRBD2	TGCAGTGCTAGAGTGGGTAGCGGGAGCGGGCATACGCAGTATTTT	CSARVGSGSGHTQYF
TRBV6-5	few	TRBJ2-7	TRBD2	TGTGCCAGCAGTTACGAGTCTAGCGGTACCTACGAGCAGTACTTC	CASSYESSGTYEQYF
TRBV28	many	TRBJ1-2	TRBD1	TGTGCCAGCAGTCTACTCGGGACAGGGCTAGAGTATGGCTACACCTTC	CASSLLGTGLEYGYTF
TRBV20-1	.	TRBJ1-6	TRBD1	TGCAGTGCGAGAGGGGAGGGACAGGTCAATTCACCCCTCCACTTT	CSARGEGQVNSPLHF
TRBV28	few	TRBJ2-2	.	TGTGCCAGCAGTTTTGTTAACACCGGGGAGCTGTTTTTT	CASSFVNTGELFF
TRBV5-1	.	TRBJ2-5	.	TGCGCCAGCAGCTTGAACGTAGAAGAGACCCAGTACTTC	CASSLNVEETQYF
TRBV18	many	TRBJ2-1	TRBD1	TGTGCCAGCTCACCCGCGGACAGGGCCCCCAATGAGCAGTTCTTC	CASSPADRAPNEQFF
TRBV30	many	TRBJ2-5	.	TGTGCCTGGAGTGTTGGGACACTCCAAGAGACCCAGTACTTC	CAWSVGTLQETQYF
TRBV3-1	many	TRBJ2-7	.	TGTGCCAGCAGCCGTAATGGGGGCTACGAGCAGTACTTC	CASSRNGGYEQYF
TRBV5-1	many	TRBJ1-6	.	TGCGCCAGCAGCTTGGGACGGCCTACGAATTCACCCCTCCACTTT	CASSLGRPTNSPLHF
TRBV7-2	many	TRBJ2-5	.	TGTGCCAGCAGCTCTGGACCGGGCCAAGAGACCCAGTACTTC	CASSSGPGQETQYF
TRBV7-2	many	TRBJ1-1	TRBD1	TGTGCCAGCAGCTACGGGACAGACAACACTGAAGCTTTCTTT	CASSYGTDNTEAFF
TRBV7-9	.	TRBJ2-7	.	TGTGCCAGCAGCTTACGCGGCAATTACTACGAGCAGTACTTC	CASSLRGNYYEQYF
TRBV3-1	many	TRBJ1-1	TRBD1	TGTGCCAGCAGCCAAGTCTCTGGGACAGGATTTTATGCTGAAGCTTTCTTT	CASSQVSGTGFYAEAFF
TRBV9	few	TRBJ2-3	TRBD1	TGTGCCAGCAGCGGGACAGGGGTGGGCGCAGATACGCAGTATTTT	CASSGTGVGADTQYF
TRBV7-9	few	TRBJ1-6	.	TGTGCCAGCAGCCTCCCTACGGGGACAAGCTCCCATAATTCACCCCTCCACTTT	CASSLPTGTSSHNSPLHF
TRBV5-1	few	TRBJ2-5	TRBD2	TGCGCCAGCAGCTTGGGGACTAGCGGGAGGCCCTCGGGGACCCAGTACTTC	CASSLGTSGRPSGTQYF
TRBV10-3	few	TRBJ2-7	.	TGTGCCATCAGTGCTTTAGACGGTGGCGCCTACGAGCAGTACTTC	CAISALDGGAYEQYF
TRBV9	.	TRBJ2-4	.	TGTGCCAGCAGCGTAGGGGACACTAGGGGGTACATTCAGTACTTC	CASSVGDTRGYIQYF
TRBV5-4	.	TRBJ2-1	TRBD2	TGTGCCAGCAGCCCCGGACTAGCGAACTACAATGAGCAGCTCTTC	CASSPGLANYNEQLF
TRBV11-2	many	TRBJ1-3	.	TGTGCCAGCAGCTTAGATCTCGGGTCTGGAAACACCATATATTTT	CASSLDLGSGNTIYF
TRBV2	many	TRBJ2-7	.	TGTGCCAGCAGTGAAGACGGGTTTTTCTCCTACGAGCAGTACTTC	CASSEDGFFSYEQYF
TRBV15	.	TRBJ2-1	TRBD2	TGTGCCACCAGCAGACCAGGTAGCGGGAACTACAATGAGCAGTTCTTC	CATSRPGSGNYNEQFF
TRBV19	.	TRBJ2-5	TRBD2	TGTGCCAGTAGTATAGGACTAGCGGGGGAAGAGACCCAGTACTTC	CASSIGLAGEETQYF
TRBV9	.	TRBJ2-1	TRBD2	TGTGCCAGCAGCTCCGGACTAGCGGAGTTCTCTTGTGAGCAGTTCTTC	CASSSGLAEFSCEQFF
TRBV30	.	TRBJ1-5	.	TGTGCCTGGAGTACAAGTGTCCGTCAGCCCCAGCATTTT	CAWSTSVRQPQHF